What follows are 30 T cell receptor beta chains derived from one specimen sequenced in a study of cytomegalovirus exposure and HLA in healthy donors. The method was immunoSEQ multiplex PCR; TCRdb's version includes in-frame clones alone and lacks a portion of them. Of 56,000 or so clones in the sample, around nine tenths were seen once. Sequenced input: PBMCs. These receptors originate from a man between 18 and 29 years old in good health and CMV-seronegative.

This CDR3 reads CASSPGESGGDTQYF. The CDR3 DNA reads TGCGCCAGCAGCCCGGGGGAGTCGGGGGGAGATACGCAGTATTTT. This chain uses TRBV5-1 with TRBJ2-3, with 7 bases fitting TRBD2. Germline CDR1 and CDR2: SGHRS and YFSETQ. V was pared by 4 bases and J by 5 bases, with 10 bases of the junction left unmatched. The CDR3 consists of 15 residues.

CDR3 nucleotide sequence: TGTGCCAGCAGCTTAGTTGCAGGACAGGGCTATGGCTACACCTTC. Its protein is CASSLVAGQGYGYTF. This chain links TRBV7-9 with TRBJ1-2; TRBD1 aligns across 8 bases. The CDR3 is 15 amino acids. Germline CDR1 is SEHNR and CDR2 is FQNEAQ (reference sequence). J lost 4 bases, V lost 1 base, and 5 bases had no gene match.

The chain employs TRBV29-1 and TRBJ2-3; D gene ambiguous. Trimming left V 7 bases short and J 3 bases short, with 14 bases between. Germline assignment: CDR1 SQVTM and CDR2 ANQGSEA. The CDR3 consists of 13 residues. The CDR3 loop reads CSGKLVATDTQYF. CDR3 coding DNA: TGCAGCGGTAAACTGGTCGCGACAGATACGCAGTATTTT.

V gene TRBV11-2 combines with J gene TRBJ2-3; TRBD2 aligns across 7 bases. The CDR3 is 17 amino acids. Germline CDR1 reads SGHAT; CDR2 reads FQNNGV. Trimming removed 1 base from V and 6 bases from J; junction bases left unmatched: 13. The CDR3 is CASSLVGGFPRLDTQYF. The CDR3 nucleotides are TGTGCCAGCAGCTTAGTCGGGGGGTTCCCTCGCCTTGATACGCAGTATTTT.

The rearrangement uses TRBV13 and TRBJ2-2; 7 bases map to TRBD1. With V trimmed by 5 bases and J by 2 bases, 5 bases remained unmatched. Per germline, CDR1 PRHDT and CDR2 FYEKMQ (reference sequence). The CDR3 is made up of 15 amino acids. CDR3 amino acids: CASSPQGQNTGELFF. CDR3 DNA sequence: TGTGCCAGCAGCCCACAGGGGCAAAACACCGGGGAGCTGTTTTTT.

DNA of the CDR3: TGCGCCAGCAGCTTCTCAGGAGGGACCCCCTACGAGCAGTACTTC. It translates to CASSFSGGTPYEQYF. V usage is TRBV5-1 and J usage is TRBJ2-7; D might be TRBD2 (6 bases). Germline V CDR1 and CDR2: SGHRS, YFSETQ. V lost 2 bases, J lost 2 bases, and 14 bases lay in between. This CDR3 comprises 15 residues.

The chain carries TRBV19 and TRBJ1-2, with D possibly matching TRBD1 (5 bases). CDR1 and CDR2 from the germline V gene are LNHDA and SQIVND (reference sequence). CDR3 length: 14 residues. V was clipped by 2 bases and J by 4 bases, with 11 bases between them. The CDR3 region is CASSIRSRGYGYTF. The CDR3 coding sequence is TGTGCCAGTAGTATACGGTCAAGGGGCTATGGCTACACCTTC.

This chain joins TRBV19 and TRBJ1-2; 9 positions match TRBD1. V trimming: 7 bases; J trimming: 6 bases; junction bases outside the gene matches: 15. CDR3 length equals 16 residues. Germline V gene sequence: CDR1 LNHDA, CDR2 SQIVND (reference sequence). CDR3 in amino acids: CASISNRDRVRDGYTF. As DNA, the CDR3 is TGTGCCAGTATCTCCAACCGGGACAGGGTCAGGGATGGCTACACCTTC.

This chain joins TRBV29-1 and TRBJ2-3; 10 bases agree with TRBD1. This CDR3 has 15 residues. J lost 6 bases, V lost 5 bases, and 11 bases had no gene match. Per the germline V gene, CDR1 is SQVTM and CDR2 is ANQGSEA. CDR3 loop: CSVRPADRGWDTQYF. The CDR3 DNA is TGCAGCGTTCGTCCTGCGGACAGGGGGTGGGATACGCAGTATTTT.

The rearrangement links TRBV4-1 to TRBJ2-7; TRBD2 matches 7 bases. The CDR3 covers 15 residues. V dropped 2 bases and J dropped 3; count of bases not matched to a gene: 7. The germline CDR1 and CDR2 sequences are MGHRA and YSYEKL. CDR3 sequence reads: CASSQPGTNGYEQYF. The CDR3 DNA reads TGCGCCAGCAGCCAACCCGGGACTAACGGCTACGAGCAGTACTTC.

V and J are TRBV11-2 and TRBJ2-5; 11 bases line up with TRBD2. The V segment lost 4 bases and the J segment 3 bases; nucleotides outside the gene matches: 10. The CDR3 sequence is 17 residues long. The germline CDR1 and CDR2 sequences are SGHAT and FQNNGV. The CDR3 region is CASSSRTSGRIKETQYF. In nucleotides, the CDR3 is TGTGCCAGCAGCTCGCGGACTAGCGGGCGAATTAAAGAGACCCAGTACTTC.

The rearrangement uses TRBV9 and TRBJ2-3; D uncertain. CDR1 is SGDLS, CDR2 YYNGEE, per germline. V gave up 3 bases and J gave up 4 bases, with 12 bases separating them. This CDR3 is built from 14 residues. As DNA, the CDR3 is TGTGCCAGCAGCGGACTCTCAGTTTCAGATACGCAGTATTTT. It is translated as CASSGLSVSDTQYF.

V usage is TRBV7-9 and J usage is TRBJ2-7; unclear D gene. Trimming took 5 bases from V and 3 from J, leaving 5 bases between them. The CDR3 length is 11 residues. Germline lookup yields CDR1 SEHNR and CDR2 FQNEAQ (reference sequence). CDR3 sequence reads: CASSNYYEQYF. CDR3 DNA sequence: TGTGCCAGCAGCAACTACTACGAGCAGTACTTC.

V usage is TRBV27 and J usage is TRBJ2-1; unclear D gene. CDR1 is MNHEY, CDR2 SMNVEV, per germline (reference sequence). The CDR3 has 14 amino acids. V lost 5 bases, J lost 6 bases, and 14 bases lay in between. The CDR3 bases are TGTGCCAGCAGTCCCTACTTTATTACCAATGAGCAGTTCTTC. This translates into CASSPYFITNEQFF.

This rearrangement joins TRBV7-8 to TRBJ2-7, with a possible D match to TRBD1 (6 bases). CDR3 length: 15 residues. From germline, CDR1 is SGHVS and CDR2 FQNEAQ. Trimming pared 6 bases from V and 5 bases from J, leaving 20 bases between. In DNA, the CDR3 is TGTGCCAGCAGTCCTAGAATCAGGGGCCCCGACGAGCAGTACTTC. Protein: CASSPRIRGPDEQYF. The full variable domain, in which reference TRBV7-8 and TRBJ2-7 provide the parts outside the CDR3, is GAGVSQSPRYKVAKRGQDVALRCDPISGHVSLFWYQQALGQGPEFLTYFQNEAQLDKSGLPSDRFFAERPEGSVSTLKIQRTQQEDSAVYLCASSPRIRGPDEQYFGPGTRLTVT.

The chain couples TRBV27 to TRBJ2-5, with 9 nucleotides matching TRBD2. The germline V gene encodes CDR1 MNHEY and CDR2 SMNVEV (reference sequence). V dropped 5 bases and J dropped 7; count of bases not matched to a gene: 11. This CDR3 is built from 15 residues. CDR3 amino acids: CASSGSGSFGVTQYF. CDR3 sequence (DNA): TGTGCCAGCAGTGGTAGCGGGAGTTTTGGAGTGACCCAGTACTTC.

The chain has TRBV5-4 and TRBJ2-5, with D possibly TRBD2 on 7 matching bases. Germline values: CDR1 SGHNT, CDR2 YYREEE (reference sequence). The V gene lost 4 bases and the J gene lost 2 bases, with 15 bases spanning the gap. The length of the CDR3 is 15 residues. CDR3 coding DNA: TGTGCCAGCAGCCGGGGGGCGGGGCAACAAGAGACCCAGTACTTC. Translating gives CASSRGAGQQETQYF.

The chain joins TRBV10-3 to TRBJ2-1, with 7 bases matching TRBD2. This CDR3 has 14 amino acids. Germline V CDR1 and CDR2: ENHRY, SYGVKD. V was clipped by 2 bases and J by 8 bases; unmatched bases: 6. The chain's CDR3 is CAISEGGGGYEQFF. The CDR3 DNA sequence: TGTGCCATCAGTGAGGGCGGCGGGGGTTATGAGCAGTTCTTC.

This rearrangement joins TRBV9 to TRBJ2-5, with D maybe TRBD2 (5 bases). CDR3 length: 14 amino acids. From germline, CDR1 is SGDLS and CDR2 YYNGEE. Deletions cut 4 bases from V and 3 bases from J, with 13 bases between. The CDR3, as DNA: TGTGCCAGCAGCTTGTACGGGAATGAAGAGACCCAGTACTTC. It translates to CASSLYGNEETQYF.

V gene TRBV19 combines with J gene TRBJ2-1; 8 nucleotides align to TRBD2. CDR1 and CDR2 (germline): LNHDA, SQIVND (reference sequence). This CDR3 is built from 15 residues. The junction had 5 bases not matched to a gene; V was cut back by 2 bases and J by 5 bases. The DNA of the CDR3 is TGTGCCAGTAGTATACAAGCGGGAGCTGACAATGAGCAGTTCTTC. Translating it yields CASSIQAGADNEQFF.

The chain links TRBV5-1 to TRBJ1-4, with 7 bases fitting TRBD1. Trimming removed 4 bases from V and 2 bases from J; junction bases left unmatched: 5. Looked up from germline, CDR1 is SGHRS and CDR2 is YFSETQ. The CDR3 spans 15 residues. This CDR3 reads CASSPRDSTNEKLFF. In nucleotides, the CDR3 is TGCGCCAGCAGCCCCCGGGACAGCACTAATGAAAAACTGTTTTTT.

This chain joins TRBV29-1 and TRBJ2-7, with 9 nucleotides matching TRBD1. CDR1 and CDR2 (germline): SQVTM, ANQGSEA. The CDR3 contains 12 residues. V dropped 8 bases and J dropped 3; count of bases not matched to a gene: 5. Written as DNA, the CDR3 is TGCAGCATCGGACAGGGGTTCTACGAGCAGTACTTC. Translation: CSIGQGFYEQYF.

J is TRBJ1-4 and V is TRBV7-2; D possibly corresponds to TRBD1 (6 bases). There are 14 residues in the CDR3. CDR1 and CDR2 from the germline V gene are SGHTA and FQGNSA. V lost 5 bases and J lost 8, with 15 bases in between. CDR3 sequence (DNA): TGTGCCAGCAGCCCACAGGGTCAACGAGAAAAACTGTTTTTT. Translating gives CASSPQGQREKLFF.

V and J are TRBV5-5 and TRBJ1-1, with D perhaps TRBD1 (5 bases). CDR3 length: 14 residues. Germline V gene lookup returns CDR1 SGHKS and CDR2 YYEKEE (reference sequence). The germline V and J ends were trimmed by 4 bases and 5 bases, with 15 bases remaining between them. For the CDR3, the DNA is TGTGCCAGCAGCCCCTCAGGGTTGGGAACTGAAGCTTTCTTT. Residues: CASSPSGLGTEAFF.

This chain joins TRBV19 and TRBJ2-1, with TRBD2 matching over 9 bases. Germline loops: CDR1 LNHDA, CDR2 SQIVND (reference sequence). J lost 5 bases, V lost 4 bases, and 3 bases had no gene match. The CDR3 extends over 14 amino acids. The CDR3 spells CASSTVAGDNEQFF. The CDR3 DNA reads as TGTGCCAGTAGTACGGTAGCGGGAGACAATGAGCAGTTCTTC.

The chain links TRBV4-3 to TRBJ2-1; 7 bases agree with TRBD2. The CDR3 is made up of 17 amino acids. Unmatched junction bases numbered 13, after V lost 0 bases and J lost 8 bases. The germline gives CDR1 LGHNA, CDR2 YSLEER. CDR3 loop: CASSQDPPGGRVHEQFF. In DNA form, the CDR3 reads TGCGCCAGCAGCCAAGATCCCCCCGGGGGGAGGGTCCATGAGCAGTTCTTC.

Only one count was recorded for this clone. The gene calls are TRBV2 and TRBJ2-5; D might be TRBD2 (6 bases). Germline V gives CDR1 SNHLY, CDR2 FYNNEI. V lost 6 bases to trimming and J lost 6 bases, with 11 bases between them. The CDR3 consists of 12 residues. The CDR3 coding sequence is TGTGCCAGCAGGGAGGGGCTTAAGACCCAGTACTTC. It codes for CASREGLKTQYF.

The rearrangement joins TRBV2 to TRBJ2-1; weak D call: TRBD1 (6 bases). The CDR3 loop spans 15 amino acids. Germline values: CDR1 SNHLY, CDR2 FYNNEI. The ends were cut back, 3 bases at V and 3 bases at J, with 12 bases in the middle. CDR3 in amino acids: CASSEEVRGYNEQFF. CDR3 in DNA: TGTGCCAGCAGTGAGGAGGTCAGGGGCTACAATGAGCAGTTCTTC.

The CDR3 DNA reads TGTGCCAGTAGTATCTCGGTCAACCCCCGAGATGGCTACACCTTC. It translates to CASSISVNPRDGYTF. This rearrangement joins TRBV19 to TRBJ1-2; the D is unclear. Trimming took 3 bases from V and 6 from J, leaving 17 bases between them. The CDR3 has 15 residues. Germline V gives CDR1 LNHDA, CDR2 SQIVND (reference sequence).

V gene TRBV28 combines with J gene TRBJ2-7; a possible D gene is TRBD1 (6 bases). From germline, CDR1 is MDHEN and CDR2 SYDVKM. The CDR3 length is 13 residues. The DNA for the CDR3 is TGTGCTACCCACGGGACACGATCCTACGAGCAGTACTTC. Encoded protein: CATHGTRSYEQYF.